Included here is one TCR beta chain sequence, with context. The CDR3 is made up of 15 amino acids. J gave up 8 bases and V 0 bases, and 7 bases lay outside the gene matches. CDR1 and CDR2 from the germline V gene are LNHNV and YYDKDF (reference sequence). These data come from a study of OX40 agonist ivuxolimab in advanced cancers. Assay used: immunoSEQ multiplex PCR; TCRdb lists only in-frame clones, some missing. The sample consists of about 70,000 clones, approximately 80% of them appearing once. The chain employs TRBV15 and TRBJ2-4, with 7 bases lining up with TRBD1. The input for sequencing was CD4+ or CD8+ T cells sorted from blood, taken in a trial of the OX40 agonist ivuxolimab. This TCR derives from an adult with an advanced solid tumor such as melanoma, head and neck, liver or kidney cancer. The CDR3 sequence: CATSRDPNRGDIQYF. The DNA of the CDR3 is TGTGCCACCAGCAGAGATCCTAACAGGGGAGACATTCAGTACTTC.